A selection of T cell receptor beta chains follows, all from one sample in a study of blood T cell repertoires in COVID-19. Measured with immunoSEQ multiplex PCR; TCRdb has only the in-frame clones, and not every one. The repertoire has some 96,000 clones, 85% to 90% of them found once; the top ten carry more than 10%. Source material: peripheral blood. The receptors were sampled from a human donor in a cohort sampled during active COVID-19. The CDR3 runs from the conserved cysteine through the conserved F or W. The order of the fields is V gene, J gene, clone size, D gene, CDR3 DNA, CDR3 protein. D genes are given only for firm matches. For some rows the clone size is stated as once, few or many, or as a class when expanded; others skip it.

TRBV18	TRBJ1-2	NA	NA	TGTGCCAGCTCACCTCGGCAACAGGGTTATGGCTACACCTTC	CASSPRQQGYGYTF
TRBV5-1	TRBJ2-6	once	NA	TGCGCCAGCAGCGCCCAGGGCTCTGGGGCCAACGTCCTGACTTTC	CASSAQGSGANVLTF
TRBV4-1	TRBJ2-7	NA	NA	TGCGCCAGCAGCCCTGAAGGGGCGGGACCTCCCCTAGAGCAGTACTTC	CASSPEGAGPPLEQYF
TRBV18	TRBJ2-2	NA	NA	TGTGCCAGCTCACCACAGGGGGACACCGGGGAGCTGTTTTTT	CASSPQGDTGELFF
TRBV27	TRBJ2-7	few	TRBD2	TGTGCCAGCAGTTTATTACCGGGGGGTGGGTACGAGCAGTACTTC	CASSLLPGGGYEQYF
TRBV5-6	TRBJ2-7	once	NA	TGTGCCAGCAGCTTTGGACAGCACAGTCTCTACGAGCAGTACTTC	CASSFGQHSLYEQYF
TRBV2	TRBJ2-1	NA	NA	TGTGCCAGCAGTGCGTTTCAGGGGATAATCAATGAGCAGTTCTTC	CASSAFQGIINEQFF
TRBV12-5	TRBJ1-5	once	NA	TGTGCTAGTGGTTTGGGGGGAGGGATGTATAGCAATCAGCCCCAGCATTTT	CASGLGGGMYSNQPQHF
TRBV9	TRBJ1-3	NA	NA	TGTGCCAGCAGCGTAGGGGTAGGGGCGGCCTCTGGAAACACCATATATTTT	CASSVGVGAASGNTIYF
TRBV19	TRBJ2-7	NA	NA	TGTGCCAGTAGTATCCTGCCCGGCTACGAGCAGTACTTC	CASSILPGYEQYF
TRBV11-3	TRBJ2-2	NA	NA	TGTGCCAGCAGCTTAGTCAAGGACAGAAAAACCGGGGAGCTGTTTTTT	CASSLVKDRKTGELFF
TRBV12-5	TRBJ1-6	NA	TRBD1	TGTGCTAGTGGTTCGGACAGGTTCGATAATTCACCCCTCCACTTT	CASGSDRFDNSPLHF
TRBV5-6	TRBJ2-5	NA	TRBD2	TGTGCCAGCAGCCAAGGACTAGCGGGGGGGCGGGAGACCCAGTACTTC	CASSQGLAGGRETQYF
TRBV5-1	TRBJ2-7	NA	NA	TGCGCCAGCAGCTTGGCCCCGGGGTGGAGGTACGAGCAGTACTTC	CASSLAPGWRYEQYF
TRBV6-2/TRBV6-3	TRBJ2-3	once	TRBD2	TGTGCCAGCAGTTACAGCTGGTTGACTAGCGGGACCGAAGATACGCAGTATTTT	CASSYSWLTSGTEDTQYF
TRBV11-2	TRBJ2-2	NA	TRBD1	TGTGCCAGCAGCCCAGGGACAGGGGTCACCGGGGAGCTGTTTTTT	CASSPGTGVTGELFF
TRBV6-5	TRBJ2-7	NA	NA	TGTGCCAGCAGCCGAGGAAACGAGCAGTACTTC	CASSRGNEQYF
TRBV3-1/TRBV3-2	TRBJ2-6	NA	NA	TGTGCCAGCAGCTCAAGGGGGAGGGAGGGAGCCGCTGGGGCCAACGTCCTGACTTTC	CASSSRGREGAAGANVLTF
TRBV4-3	TRBJ2-3	NA	NA	TGCGCCAGCAGCGCAACTAGTACCGATACGCAGTATTTT	CASSATSTDTQYF
TRBV9	TRBJ2-1	NA	TRBD1	TGTGCCAGCAGCAAGTCGCCGGGACAGGTTATGTTCTTC	CASSKSPGQVMFF
TRBV19	TRBJ2-7	NA	NA	TGTGCCAGTAGGAGGCAAGGAGCCGACGAGCAGTACTTC	CASRRQGADEQYF
TRBV19	TRBJ2-6	NA	NA	TGTGCCAGTGGGGGGTTAGACTCTGGGGCCAACGTCCTGACTTTC	CASGGLDSGANVLTF
TRBV2	TRBJ2-3	NA	TRBD2	TGTGCCAGCAGTCGTCCGGGACTAGCAGCCACAGATACGCAGTATTTT	CASSRPGLAATDTQYF
TRBV18	TRBJ1-5	NA	NA	TGTGCCAGCTCACCTGAGACAGCCCGCAATCAGCCCCAGCATTTT	CASSPETARNQPQHF
TRBV24-1	TRBJ1-5	NA	NA	TGTGCCACCAGTGAGACCGGGGTGAATCAGCCCCAGCATTTT	CATSETGVNQPQHF
TRBV19	TRBJ1-5	NA	TRBD1	TGTGCCGCAAGAGGACAGGGGGCGTGGGACAATCAGCCCCAGCATTTT	CAARGQGAWDNQPQHF
TRBV19	TRBJ2-1	NA	TRBD1	TGTGCCAGTAGTATCACCTTGACAGGGAGCGGTAAACAGTTCTTC	CASSITLTGSGKQFF
TRBV3-1/TRBV3-2	TRBJ2-3	NA	TRBD2	TGTGCCAGCAGCCAAGCCCTCGGGCTAGCGGGGGGGCTCCACAGGGATACGCAGTATTTT	CASSQALGLAGGLHRDTQYF
TRBV4-1	TRBJ2-5	NA	NA	TGCGCCAGCAGCCAACAGGCAGCGGGAGAGACCCAGTACTTC	CASSQQAAGETQYF
TRBV3-1/TRBV3-2	TRBJ2-6	few	TRBD2	TGTGCCAGCAGCCAGACTAGCGGAAGCTCTGGGGCCAACGTCCTGACTTTC	CASSQTSGSSGANVLTF
TRBV6-5	TRBJ1-2	NA	NA	TGTGCCAGCAGCCGGGGGGGCGGTAACTATGGCTACACCTTC	CASSRGGGNYGYTF
TRBV19	TRBJ2-7	NA	NA	TGTGCCAGTAGTACTGTTTCCTCCTACGAGCAGTACTTC	CASSTVSSYEQYF
TRBV13	TRBJ1-6	NA	TRBD1	TGTGCCAGCAACCGCGCGACAGGGAAAAATTCACCCCTCCACTTT	CASNRATGKNSPLHF
TRBV7-2	TRBJ2-2	NA	NA	TGTGCCAGCCGCGGGTCCATCGGGGGGGAGCTGTTTTTT	CASRGSIGGELFF
TRBV7-9	TRBJ1-4	once	NA	TGTGCCAGCAGCTTCGGGGAAAAACTGTTTTTT	CASSFGEKLFF
TRBV28	TRBJ1-1	once	TRBD1	TGTGCCAGCAGAGGGACAGGGGATTGGGACACTGAAGCTTTCTTT	CASRGTGDWDTEAFF
TRBV10-2	TRBJ2-7	once	TRBD1	TGCGCCAGCAGTGATGAGGGGACAGGGTACTACGAGCAGTACTTC	CASSDEGTGYYEQYF
TRBV9	TRBJ2-5	NA	TRBD2	TGTGCCAGCAGCTTAGGGACTAGCGGGGTGACGGAGACCCAGTACTTC	CASSLGTSGVTETQYF
TRBV19	TRBJ2-3	NA	TRBD1	TGTGCCAGTAGGGCAGACAGGGCGGCAGATACGCAGTATTTT	CASRADRAADTQYF
TRBV5-8	TRBJ2-2	NA	NA	TGTGCCAGCAGCTTTACAGGCAAATGGACCGGGGAGCTGTTTTTT	CASSFTGKWTGELFF
TRBV5-6	TRBJ1-6	NA	TRBD1	TGTGCCAGCAGCCCGGGGACAGGGATGTCTAATTCACCCCTCCACTTT	CASSPGTGMSNSPLHF
TRBV6-5	TRBJ1-1	NA	NA	TGTGCCAGCGGGAGGGAGGGCACTGAAGCTTTCTTT	CASGREGTEAFF
TRBV6-6	TRBJ2-7	NA	TRBD1	TGTGCCAGCAGTTACGGGGACAGGACCTACGAGCAGTACTTC	CASSYGDRTYEQYF
TRBV19	TRBJ1-1	medium-sized	NA	TGTGCCAGTAGTATTAAATCGGGGACTGAAGCTTTCTTT	CASSIKSGTEAFF
TRBV5-6	TRBJ1-2	NA	TRBD1	TGTGCCAGCAGCCCCGGGACAGGGAATACTCGTGTCTATGGCTACACCTTC	CASSPGTGNTRVYGYTF
TRBV7-8	TRBJ2-7	NA	TRBD1	TGTGCCAGCAGCTTGAGTCACGTAGGGGGCAACTACGAGCAGTACTTC	CASSLSHVGGNYEQYF
TRBV15	TRBJ2-5	NA	TRBD2	TGTGCCACCAGCAGAGATTTGGCGGGAGGGGAGACCCAGTACTTC	CATSRDLAGGETQYF
TRBV19	TRBJ1-2	NA	TRBD1	TGTGCCAGTAGTTGGGACAGGGGGTCACGCCCCTATGGCTACACCTTC	CASSWDRGSRPYGYTF
TRBV19	TRBJ1-5	NA	NA	TGTGCCAGTAGCACAGCGGGGGATCAGCCCCAGCATTTT	CASSTAGDQPQHF
TRBV7-8	TRBJ2-2	NA	NA	TGTGCCAGCAGTCAGGGGAACACCGGGGAGCTGTTTTTT	CASSQGNTGELFF
TRBV6-5	TRBJ1-2	NA	NA	TGTGCCAGCAGTCGAACAGGGATCTATGGCTACACCTTC	CASSRTGIYGYTF
TRBV11-2	TRBJ2-3	NA	NA	TGTGCCAGCTCGCAACCGGGGGTAGCATCAGATACGCAGTATTTT	CASSQPGVASDTQYF
TRBV2	TRBJ1-2	NA	NA	TGTGCCAGCAGTGAACGAGGGAACTATGGCTACACCTTC	CASSERGNYGYTF
TRBV28	TRBJ1-2	NA	NA	TGTGCCAGGGGGCGCGTCTATGGCTACACCTTC	CARGRVYGYTF